This T cell receptor (beta chain) was retrieved from a study of blood T cell repertoires in COVID-19. About the research overall: T cells, B-cell-depleted T cells, or PBMCs supplied cDNA or gDNA.

Assay used: immunoSEQ multiplex PCR; TCRdb lists only in-frame clones, some missing. Here the sample spans about 79,000 clones, 80% to 90% being singletons. The CDR3 runs 13 residues. In germline, CDR1 is SGHTA, CDR2 FQGTGA. Trimming stripped 7 bases from V and 7 bases from J, with 11 bases between. The receptor's source is a man aged 45-60 years with active COVID-19. This chain joins TRBV7-3 and TRBJ1-6; D is ambiguous. Sequenced input: peripheral blood. The CDR3: CASKREENSPLHF. Here the CDR3 DNA reads TGTGCCAGCAAAAGGGAGGAAAATTCACCCCTCCACTTT.